This T cell receptor beta chain was recorded in a study of early stage breast cancer tumors. On this clone itself: The antigen is unknown.

General study findings and limits: Commonly generated sequences made up most enriched TCRB sequences shared between patients. Tumor and normal breast were distinguished via blood comparison in about 90% of the 16 patients.

Blood replicates held 0.5 ug DNA, tumor or normal breast about 1.5 ug, two each. Repertoires were generated with immunoSEQ multiplex PCR, while TCRdb's copy carries only in-frame clones and drops some. Among roughly 49,000 clones listed, around four fifths were seen once. This TCR was recovered from a person in their 40s with breast cancer. What was sequenced was blood.

CDR3 in DNA: TGCAGCGTTGACGACGCTGGGGGAAACTATGGCTACACCTTC. Its protein is CSVDDAGGNYGYTF. This chain connects TRBV29-1 to TRBJ1-2, with a weak D call TRBD1 (5 bases). This CDR3 has 14 residues. The V gene lost 3 bases and the J gene lost 2 bases, with 13 bases spanning the gap. Germline V gene lookup returns CDR1 SQVTM and CDR2 ANQGSEA.